One and the same sample provided the 9 T cell receptor beta chains below, sequenced in a study of blood T cell repertoires in COVID-19. Using immunoSEQ multiplex PCR, the repertoire was profiled, and TCRdb retains in-frame clones only, with some absent. The sample holds under 150,000 clones, around 91% seen once. The specimen was peripheral blood. These receptors were taken from a woman aged 55-70 years with active COVID-19.

The rearrangement uses TRBV7-2 and TRBJ1-2, with TRBD1 identical over 8 bases. V dropped 0 bases and J dropped 4; count of bases not matched to a gene: 7. CDR1 SGHTA and CDR2 FQGNSA come from the germline V gene. The CDR3 sequence is 16 residues long. The CDR3 nucleotides read TGTGCCAGCAGCTTAGCGGGCGGACAGGGCTTCTATGGCTACACCTTC. Protein: CASSLAGGQGFYGYTF.

This clone was seen just once. The chain is built from TRBV24-1 and TRBJ2-3; 14 bases map to TRBD2. V shed 3 bases and J 3 bases; nucleotides not matched to a gene: 4. This CDR3 contains 17 residues. CDR1 is KGHDR and CDR2 is SFDVKD in the germline V gene. CDR3 nucleotides: TGTGCCACCAGTGATCGGACTAGCGGGAGGAATACAGATACGCAGTATTTT. Protein product: CATSDRTSGRNTDTQYF.

The chain couples TRBV7-3 to TRBJ1-6; 9 bases agree with TRBD1. CDR3 size: 14 residues. Trimming at V came to 4 bases and at J to 8 bases, leaving 3 bases not matched to a gene. Germline-derived CDR1 and CDR2 are SGHTA and FQGTGA. CDR3 loop: CASSSGTGYSPLHF. CDR3 nucleotide sequence: TGTGCCAGCAGCTCCGGGACAGGGTATTCACCCCTCCACTTT.

The CDR3 sequence is CASSVMSGAAEQYF. CDR3 in DNA: TGTGCCAGCAGCGTAATGAGCGGTGCAGCCGAGCAGTACTTC. V and J are TRBV9 and TRBJ2-7; possible D gene TRBD2, 5 bases. V lost 1 base to trimming and J lost 6 bases, with 14 bases between them. CDR1 is SGDLS, CDR2 YYNGEE, per germline. The CDR3 sequence is 14 residues long.

The rearrangement uses TRBV15 and TRBJ2-5, with D tentatively TRBD1 (8 bases). Deletions cut 3 bases from V and 5 bases from J, with 16 bases between. Germline-derived CDR1 and CDR2 are LNHNV and YYDKDF (reference sequence). The CDR3 is 15 amino acids. CDR3 in DNA: TGTGCCACCAGCAGTTATGACAGGGGAGGGGAGACCCAGTACTTC. It translates to CATSSYDRGGETQYF.

This chain links TRBV27 with TRBJ1-2; no definite D call. V lost 6 bases and J lost 10, with 18 bases in between. The CDR3 is 13 amino acids. Germline V lookup: CDR1 MNHEY, CDR2 SMNVEV (reference sequence). The chain's CDR3 is CASRTREVVDYTF. For the CDR3, the DNA is TGTGCCAGCAGGACAAGGGAGGTTGTCGACTACACCTTC.

The rearrangement links TRBV7-9 to TRBJ2-3; D call uncertain. CDR3 size: 16 residues. Trimming left V 1 base short and J 6 bases short, with 17 bases between. Germline lookup yields CDR1 SEHNR and CDR2 FQNEAQ (reference sequence). The CDR3 coding sequence is TGTGCCAGCAGCTTAGAGTCTACCCGGAGCCGGGATACGCAGTATTTT. It yields the protein CASSLESTRSRDTQYF.

This clone was picked up a small number of times. The chain uses TRBV25-1 and TRBJ2-7; 10 nucleotides agree with TRBD1. This CDR3 contains 12 residues. J was trimmed by 4 bases and V by 10 bases; bases with no gene match: 4. The germline gives CDR1 MGHDK, CDR2 SYGVNS. The CDR3 sequence is CATGDRGYEQYF. The CDR3 nucleotides read TGTGCCACCGGGGACAGGGGTTACGAGCAGTACTTC.

This sequence joins TRBV18 and TRBJ1-2; D is possibly TRBD1 (5 bases). Germline V gives CDR1 KGHSH, CDR2 LQKENI. The CDR3 is 15 amino acids. Trimming stripped 3 bases from V and 3 bases from J, with 14 bases between. The CDR3 coding sequence is TGTGCCAGCTCACCGGACAATCCGGGGGACTATGGCTACACCTTC. Translating gives CASSPDNPGDYGYTF.